This T cell receptor (beta chain) was captured by sequencing in a study of radiation and T cells in renal cell carcinoma. Time point indicated: baseline pretreatment blood. The treatment is: 15 Gy SBRT to primary tumor, nephrectomy 4 weeks later. The patient's renal cell carcinoma had clear cell pathology. Trimming took 2 bases from V and 5 from J; bases not matched to a gene: 5. This CDR3 is built from 15 residues. Germline V lookup: CDR1 MNHEY, CDR2 SMNVEV (reference sequence). Assay used: immunoSEQ multiplex PCR; TCRdb lists only in-frame clones, some missing. The table includes about 59,000 clones, over 70% detected once.

Sequenced material: blood, taken from a patient whose treatment included radiotherapy and nephrectomy. This sequence joins TRBV27 and TRBJ2-5; 10 bases are a match to TRBD2. The sequence derives from a man aged 55 to 69 with renal cell carcinoma. Here the CDR3 reads CASSLLAGVRETQYF. CDR3 sequence (DNA): TGTGCCAGCAGTTTACTAGCGGGAGTGCGGGAGACCCAGTACTTC.